This T cell receptor beta chain is from a study of patients and donors after allogeneic stem cell transplantation. TCRdb recomputed calls from the RT-PCR reads with MiXCR, one row per CDR3 protein. The profile covers some 160,000 distinct CDR3 sequences, with 24% appearing a single time and 26% taken by the ten largest. There are 16 residues in the CDR3. Germline CDR1 KGHDR, CDR2 SFDVKD. The V segment lost 12 bases and the J segment 6 bases; nucleotides outside the gene matches: 14. The chain joins TRBV24-1 to TRBJ2-2; 11 bases match TRBD2. The specimen sequenced was blood, either unsorted or a sorted T cell fraction (not recorded which). This clonotype was obtained from a human donor who was either an allogeneic HSCT recipient or a stem cell or donor lymphocyte infusion donor (not recorded which). It is not recorded whose cells these are; they may come from a transplant donor. CDR3 DNA sequence: TGTGCCCTCGCTGTAGCGGGGGGGCCTCGCTCCGGGGAGCTGTTTTTT. Its translation is CALAVAGGPRSGELFF.